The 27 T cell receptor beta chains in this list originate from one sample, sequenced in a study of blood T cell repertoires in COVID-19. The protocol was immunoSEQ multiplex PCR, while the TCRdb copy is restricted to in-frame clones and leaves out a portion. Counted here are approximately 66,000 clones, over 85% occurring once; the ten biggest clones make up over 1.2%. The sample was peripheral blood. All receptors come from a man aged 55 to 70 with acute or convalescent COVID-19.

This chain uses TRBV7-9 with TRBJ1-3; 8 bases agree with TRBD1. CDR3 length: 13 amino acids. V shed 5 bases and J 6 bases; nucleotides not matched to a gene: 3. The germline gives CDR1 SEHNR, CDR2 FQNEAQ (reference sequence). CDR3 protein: CASSETGANTIYF. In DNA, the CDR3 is TGTGCCAGCAGCGAGACAGGGGCAAACACCATATATTTT.

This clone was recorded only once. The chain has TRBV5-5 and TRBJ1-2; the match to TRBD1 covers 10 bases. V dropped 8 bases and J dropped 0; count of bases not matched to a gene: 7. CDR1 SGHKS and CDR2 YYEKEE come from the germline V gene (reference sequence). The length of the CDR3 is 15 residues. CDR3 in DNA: TGTGCCAGTACAGGACAGGGGGTTACTAACTATGGCTACACCTTC. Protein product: CASTGQGVTNYGYTF.

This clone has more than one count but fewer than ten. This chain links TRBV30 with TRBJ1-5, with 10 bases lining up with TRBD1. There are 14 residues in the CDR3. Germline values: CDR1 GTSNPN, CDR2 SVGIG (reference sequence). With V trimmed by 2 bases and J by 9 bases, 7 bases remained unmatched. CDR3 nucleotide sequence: TGTGCCTGGAGTCCCGGGACAGGGGTTCTGCCCCAGCATTTT. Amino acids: CAWSPGTGVLPQHF.

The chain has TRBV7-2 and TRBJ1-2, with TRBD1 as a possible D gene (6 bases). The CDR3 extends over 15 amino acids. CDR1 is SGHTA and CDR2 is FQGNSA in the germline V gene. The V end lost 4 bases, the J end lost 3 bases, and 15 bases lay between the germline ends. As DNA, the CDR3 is TGTGCCAGCAGCTCCCGGGGGCGGGGGGACTATGGCTACACCTTC. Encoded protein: CASSSRGRGDYGYTF. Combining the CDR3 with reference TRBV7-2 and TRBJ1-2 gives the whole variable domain GAGVSQSPSNKVTEKGKDVELRCDPISGHTALYWYRQSLGQGLEFLIYFQGNSAPDKSGLPSDRFSAERTGGSVSTLTIQRTQQEDSAVYLCASSSRGRGDYGYTFGSGTRLTVV.

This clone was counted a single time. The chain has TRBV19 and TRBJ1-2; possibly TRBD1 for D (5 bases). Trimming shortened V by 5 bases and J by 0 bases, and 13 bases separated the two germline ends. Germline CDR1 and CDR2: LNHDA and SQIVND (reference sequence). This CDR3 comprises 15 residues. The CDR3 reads CASSGDSRANYGYTF. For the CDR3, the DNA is TGTGCCAGTAGTGGTGACAGCAGAGCTAACTATGGCTACACCTTC.

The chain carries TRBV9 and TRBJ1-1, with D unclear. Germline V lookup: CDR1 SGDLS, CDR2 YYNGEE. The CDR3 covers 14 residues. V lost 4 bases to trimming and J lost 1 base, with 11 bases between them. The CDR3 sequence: CASSLLGANTEAFF. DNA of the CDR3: TGTGCCAGCAGCCTTCTTGGAGCGAACACTGAAGCTTTCTTT.

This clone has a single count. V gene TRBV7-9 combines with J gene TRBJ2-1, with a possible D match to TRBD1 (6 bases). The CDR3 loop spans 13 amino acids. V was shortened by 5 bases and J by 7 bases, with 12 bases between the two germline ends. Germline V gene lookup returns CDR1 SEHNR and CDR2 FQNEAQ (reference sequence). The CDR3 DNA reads TGTGCCAGCAGCGAGGGGGTGGGAAATGAGCAGTTCTTC. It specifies CASSEGVGNEQFF.

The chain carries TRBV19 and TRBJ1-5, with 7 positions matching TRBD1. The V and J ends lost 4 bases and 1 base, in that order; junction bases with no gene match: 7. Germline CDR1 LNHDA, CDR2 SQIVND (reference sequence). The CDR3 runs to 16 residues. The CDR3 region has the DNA TGTGCCAGTAGTAACCCTGGACAGGCGAGCAATCAGCCCCAGCATTTT. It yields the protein CASSNPGQASNQPQHF.

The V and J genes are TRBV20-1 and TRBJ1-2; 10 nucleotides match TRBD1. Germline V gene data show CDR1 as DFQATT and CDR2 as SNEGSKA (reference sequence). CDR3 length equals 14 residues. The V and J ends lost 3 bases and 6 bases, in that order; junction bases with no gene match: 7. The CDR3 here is CSASRDRGLDGYTF. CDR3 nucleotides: TGCAGTGCTAGTAGGGACAGGGGTCTAGATGGCTACACCTTC.

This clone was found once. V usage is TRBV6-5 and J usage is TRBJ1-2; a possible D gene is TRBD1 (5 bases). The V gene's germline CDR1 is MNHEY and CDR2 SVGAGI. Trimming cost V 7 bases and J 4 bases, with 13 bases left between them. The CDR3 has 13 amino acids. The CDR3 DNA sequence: TGTGCCAGCACTAGGGGCTGGGGCTATGGCTACACCTTC. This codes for CASTRGWGYGYTF.

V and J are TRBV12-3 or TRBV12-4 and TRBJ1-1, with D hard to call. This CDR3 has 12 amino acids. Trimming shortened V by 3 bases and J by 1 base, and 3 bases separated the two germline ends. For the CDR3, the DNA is TGTGCCAGCAGTTTCAGGAACACTGAAGCTTTCTTT. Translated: CASSFRNTEAFF.

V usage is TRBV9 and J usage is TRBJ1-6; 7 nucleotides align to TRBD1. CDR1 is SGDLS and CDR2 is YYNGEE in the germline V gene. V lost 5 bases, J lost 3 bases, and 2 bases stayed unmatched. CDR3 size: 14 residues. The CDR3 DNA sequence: TGTGCCAGCAGGACAGGGTACTATAATTCACCCCTCCACTTT. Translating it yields CASRTGYYNSPLHF.

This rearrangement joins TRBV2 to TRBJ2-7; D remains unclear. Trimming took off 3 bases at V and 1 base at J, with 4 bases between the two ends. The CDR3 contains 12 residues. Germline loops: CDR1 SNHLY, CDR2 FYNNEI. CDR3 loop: CASSDGSYEQYF. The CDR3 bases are TGTGCCAGCAGTGACGGGTCCTACGAGCAGTACTTC.

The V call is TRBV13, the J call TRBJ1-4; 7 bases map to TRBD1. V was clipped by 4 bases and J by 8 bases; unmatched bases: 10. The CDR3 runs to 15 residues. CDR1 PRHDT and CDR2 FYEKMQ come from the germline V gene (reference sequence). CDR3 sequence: CASSSNRGAGEKLFF. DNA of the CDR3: TGTGCCAGCAGCTCAAACAGGGGCGCAGGCGAAAAACTGTTTTTT.

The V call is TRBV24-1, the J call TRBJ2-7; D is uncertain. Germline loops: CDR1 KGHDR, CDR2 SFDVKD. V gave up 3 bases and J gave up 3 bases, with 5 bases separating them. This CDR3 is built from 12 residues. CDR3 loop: CATSDTGYEQYF. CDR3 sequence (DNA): TGTGCCACCAGTGATACGGGCTACGAGCAGTACTTC.

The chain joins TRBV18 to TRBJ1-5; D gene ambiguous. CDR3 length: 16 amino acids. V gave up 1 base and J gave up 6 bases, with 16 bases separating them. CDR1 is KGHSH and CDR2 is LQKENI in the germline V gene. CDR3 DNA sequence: TGTGCCAGCTCACCACAACGGGAAGCGGTTGGTCAGCCCCAGCATTTT. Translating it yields CASSPQREAVGQPQHF.

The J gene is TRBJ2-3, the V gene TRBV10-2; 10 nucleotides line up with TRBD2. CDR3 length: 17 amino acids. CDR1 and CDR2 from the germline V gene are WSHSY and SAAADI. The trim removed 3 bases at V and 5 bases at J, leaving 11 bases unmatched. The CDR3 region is CASSDQRGGQIGDTQYF. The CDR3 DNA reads TGCGCCAGCAGTGACCAGCGGGGGGGCCAAATCGGAGATACGCAGTATTTT.

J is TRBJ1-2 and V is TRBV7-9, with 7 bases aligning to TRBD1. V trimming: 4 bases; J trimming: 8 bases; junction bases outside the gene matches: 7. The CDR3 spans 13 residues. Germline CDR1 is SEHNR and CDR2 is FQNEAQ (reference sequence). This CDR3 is CASSSDRARGYTF. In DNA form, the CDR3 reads TGTGCCAGCAGCTCAGACAGGGCGCGAGGCTACACCTTC.

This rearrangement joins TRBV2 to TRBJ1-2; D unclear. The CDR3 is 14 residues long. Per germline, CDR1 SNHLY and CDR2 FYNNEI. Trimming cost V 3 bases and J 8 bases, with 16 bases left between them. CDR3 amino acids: CASSDRRQDWGYTF. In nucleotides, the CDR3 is TGTGCCAGCAGTGACAGGCGGCAGGACTGGGGCTACACCTTC.

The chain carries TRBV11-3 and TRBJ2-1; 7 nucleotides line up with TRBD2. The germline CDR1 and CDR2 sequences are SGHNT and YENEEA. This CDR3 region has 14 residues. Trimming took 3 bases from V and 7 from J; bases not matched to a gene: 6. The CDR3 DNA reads TGTGCCAGCAGCTTGGGAGGGTCTCGGAATGAGCAGTTCTTC. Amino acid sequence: CASSLGGSRNEQFF.

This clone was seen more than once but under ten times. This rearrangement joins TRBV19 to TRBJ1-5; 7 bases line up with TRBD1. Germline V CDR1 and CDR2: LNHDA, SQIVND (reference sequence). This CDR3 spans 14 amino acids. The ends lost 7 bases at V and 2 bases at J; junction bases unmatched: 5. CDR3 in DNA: TGTGCCAGTACCCCCCAGGGGGGCAATCAGCCCCAGCATTTT. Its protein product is CASTPQGGNQPQHF.

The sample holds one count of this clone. Here the CDR3 DNA reads TGTGCCAGCAGTCTCAGCGGGGGGCTGTCCGGGGAGCTGTTTTTT. This sequence encodes CASSLSGGLSGELFF. The V and J genes are TRBV6-5 and TRBJ2-2; 9 bases agree with TRBD2. J lost 6 bases, V lost 5 bases, and 7 bases had no gene match. Germline V gives CDR1 MNHEY, CDR2 SVGAGI. The CDR3 loop spans 15 amino acids.

The CDR3 protein is CASSVAGGRTDTQYF. CDR3 nucleotides: TGTGCCAGCAGCGTAGCGGGGGGGCGCACAGATACGCAGTATTTT. This rearrangement joins TRBV9 to TRBJ2-3; 8 bases match TRBD2. J gave up 1 base and V 0 bases, and 1 base lay outside the gene matches. CDR3 length: 15 residues. Per the germline V gene, CDR1 is SGDLS and CDR2 is YYNGEE.

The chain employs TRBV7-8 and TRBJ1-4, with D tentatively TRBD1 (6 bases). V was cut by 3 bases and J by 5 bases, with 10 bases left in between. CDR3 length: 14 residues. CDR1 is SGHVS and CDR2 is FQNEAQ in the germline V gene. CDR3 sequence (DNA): TGTGCCAGCAGCTTGACAGGAAAAAATGAAAAACTGTTTTTT. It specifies CASSLTGKNEKLFF.

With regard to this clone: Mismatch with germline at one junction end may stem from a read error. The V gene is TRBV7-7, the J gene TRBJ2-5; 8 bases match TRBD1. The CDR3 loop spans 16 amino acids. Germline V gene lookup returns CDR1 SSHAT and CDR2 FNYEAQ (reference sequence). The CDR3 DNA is TGTGCTAGCAGCTTAGGAGACAGGGGTTTCCAAGAGACCCAGTACTTC. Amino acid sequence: CASSLGDRGFQETQYF. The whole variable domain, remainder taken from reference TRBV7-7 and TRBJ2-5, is GAGVSQSPRYKVTKRGQDVTLRCDPISSHATLYWYQQALGQGPEFLTYFNYEAQPDKSGLPSDRFSAERPEGSISTLTIQRTEQRDSAMYRCASSLGDRGFQETQYFGPGTRLLVL.

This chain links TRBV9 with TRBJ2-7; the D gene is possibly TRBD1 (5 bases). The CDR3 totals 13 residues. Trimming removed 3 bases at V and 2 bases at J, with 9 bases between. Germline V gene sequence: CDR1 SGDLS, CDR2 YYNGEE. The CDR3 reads CASSGDRPYEQYF. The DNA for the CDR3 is TGTGCCAGCAGCGGAGACAGACCCTACGAGCAGTACTTC.

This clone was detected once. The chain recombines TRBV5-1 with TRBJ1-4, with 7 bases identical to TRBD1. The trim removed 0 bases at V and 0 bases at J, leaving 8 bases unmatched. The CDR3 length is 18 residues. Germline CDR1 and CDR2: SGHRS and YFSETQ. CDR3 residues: CASSLAVGQAATNEKLFF. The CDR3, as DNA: TGCGCCAGCAGCTTGGCGGTAGGACAGGCTGCAACTAATGAAAAACTGTTTTTT.